Here is one TCR beta chain with its context. As yet, its antigen is unknown. Construction of the TCRbeta library involved unique molecular identifiers. TCRdb reprocessed the PCR reads via MiXCR and lists one record per CDR3 protein. The table has about 1,000,000 distinct CDR3 sequences, about 31% seen once. The data were obtained in a study of T-cell reconstitution after alpha-beta-depleted transplantation in children. Whole-study findings and limits: Diversity of TCRbeta at day 60 was high in some patients, arising from surviving recipient T cells and thymic progenitors. The study reportedly traced alpha-beta T cells about two months after transplant to several hundred expanded graft clones. Newly produced T cells mostly accounted for T-cell counts and diversity one year post-transplant.

Losses at the gene ends were 6 bases for V and 2 bases for J; bases not matched to a gene: 5. This CDR3 comprises 14 residues. Germline CDR1 is MDHEN and CDR2 is SYDVKM. Sample: PBMCs, mostly from graft donor cells, taken 360 days after TCRalphabeta/CD19-depleted stem cell transplant. The chain uses TRBV28 and TRBJ2-7; 9 nucleotides match TRBD1. The source is a boy in the first two years of life who had a stem cell transplant for SCID, so the T cells may come from the graft donor. The CDR3 sequence is CASRQGQGTYEQYF. The CDR3 DNA reads TGTGCCAGCAGGCAGGGACAGGGCACCTACGAGCAGTACTTC. The entire variable domain, with the rest obtained from reference TRBV28 and TRBJ2-7, is as follows: DVKVTQSSRYLVKRTGEKVFLECVQDMDHENMFWYRQDPGLGLRLIYFSYDVKMKEKGDIPEGYSVSREKKERFSLILESASTNQTSMYLCASRQGQGTYEQYFGPGTRLTVT.